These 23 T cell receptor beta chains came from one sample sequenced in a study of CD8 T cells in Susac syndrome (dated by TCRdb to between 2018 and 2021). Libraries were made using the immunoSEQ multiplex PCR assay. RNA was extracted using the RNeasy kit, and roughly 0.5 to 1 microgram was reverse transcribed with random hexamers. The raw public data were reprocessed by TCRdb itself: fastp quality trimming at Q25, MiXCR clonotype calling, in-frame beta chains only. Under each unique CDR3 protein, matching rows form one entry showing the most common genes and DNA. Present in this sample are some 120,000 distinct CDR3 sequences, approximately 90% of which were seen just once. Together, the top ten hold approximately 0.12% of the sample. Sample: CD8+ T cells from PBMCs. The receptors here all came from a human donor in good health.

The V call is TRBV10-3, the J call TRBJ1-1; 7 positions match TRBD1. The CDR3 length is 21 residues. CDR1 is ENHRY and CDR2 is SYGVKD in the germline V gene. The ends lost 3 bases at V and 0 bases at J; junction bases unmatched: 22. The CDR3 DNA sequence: TGTGCCATCAGTGACGAAGCGACAGGGTTCGGACTCGGAGGCATGAACACTGAAGCTTTCTTT. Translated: CAISDEATGFGLGGMNTEAFF.

CDR3 nucleotides: TGCGCCAGCAGCCAAGATATGGCAGGGGATGGCTACACCTTC. Encoded protein: CASSQDMAGDGYTF. The chain recombines TRBV4-3 with TRBJ1-2; D is possibly TRBD1 (6 bases). CDR1 LGHNA and CDR2 YSLEER come from the germline V gene. The CDR3 runs to 14 residues. V was trimmed by 0 bases and J by 6 bases, leaving 11 bases between them.

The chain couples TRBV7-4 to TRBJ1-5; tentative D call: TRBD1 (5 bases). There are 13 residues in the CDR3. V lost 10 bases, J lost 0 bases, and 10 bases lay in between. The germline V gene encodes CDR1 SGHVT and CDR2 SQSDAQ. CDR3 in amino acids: CAIIQDSNQPQHF. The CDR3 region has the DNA TGTGCCATCATACAGGATAGCAATCAGCCCCAGCATTTT. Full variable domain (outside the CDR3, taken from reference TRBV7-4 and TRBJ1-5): GAGVSQSPRYKVAKRGRDVALRCDSISGHVTLYWYRQTLGQGSEVLTYSQSDAQRDKSGRPSGRFSAERPERSVSTLKIQRTEQGDSAVYLCAIIQDSNQPQHFGDGTRLSIL.

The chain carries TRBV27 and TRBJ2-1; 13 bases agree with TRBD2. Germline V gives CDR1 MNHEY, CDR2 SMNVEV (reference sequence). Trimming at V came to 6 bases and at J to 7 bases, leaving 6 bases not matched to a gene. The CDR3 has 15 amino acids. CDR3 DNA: TGTGCCAGCAGGAGGGGGACTAGCGGGAAGAATGAGCAGTTCTTC. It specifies CASRRGTSGKNEQFF.

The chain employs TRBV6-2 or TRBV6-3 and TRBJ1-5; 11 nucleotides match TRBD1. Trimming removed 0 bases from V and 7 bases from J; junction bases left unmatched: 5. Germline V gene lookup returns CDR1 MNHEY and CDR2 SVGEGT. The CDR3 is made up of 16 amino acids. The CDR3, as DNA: TGTGCCAGCAGTTACTCCGGACAGGGGGCCTCCCAGCCCCAGCATTTT. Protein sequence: CASSYSGQGASQPQHF.

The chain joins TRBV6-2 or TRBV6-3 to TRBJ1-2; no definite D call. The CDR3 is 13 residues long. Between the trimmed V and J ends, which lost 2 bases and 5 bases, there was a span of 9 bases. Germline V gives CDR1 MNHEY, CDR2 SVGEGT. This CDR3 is CASSYSGGYGYTF. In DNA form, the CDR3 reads TGTGCCAGCAGTTACAGCGGCGGGTATGGCTACACCTTC.

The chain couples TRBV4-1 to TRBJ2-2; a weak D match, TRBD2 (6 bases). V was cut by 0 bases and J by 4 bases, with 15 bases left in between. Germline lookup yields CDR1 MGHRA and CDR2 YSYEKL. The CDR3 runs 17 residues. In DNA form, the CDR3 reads TGCGCCAGCAGCCAAGATTTCGGAGGGAGACCCACCGGGGAGCTGTTTTTT. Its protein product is CASSQDFGGRPTGELFF.

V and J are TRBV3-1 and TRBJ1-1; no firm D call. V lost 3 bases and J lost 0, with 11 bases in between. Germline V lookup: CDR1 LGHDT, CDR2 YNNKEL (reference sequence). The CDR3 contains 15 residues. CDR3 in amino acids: CASSQVKGVNTEAFF. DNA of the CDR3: TGTGCCAGCAGCCAGGTGAAGGGAGTGAACACTGAAGCTTTCTTT.

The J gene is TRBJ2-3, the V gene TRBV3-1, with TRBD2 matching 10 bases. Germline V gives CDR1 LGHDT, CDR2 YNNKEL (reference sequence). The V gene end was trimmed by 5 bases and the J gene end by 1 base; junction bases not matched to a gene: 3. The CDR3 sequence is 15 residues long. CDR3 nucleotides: TGTGCCAGCAGCGCTAGCGGGGGTCGCACAGATACGCAGTATTTT. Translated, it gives CASSASGGRTDTQYF.

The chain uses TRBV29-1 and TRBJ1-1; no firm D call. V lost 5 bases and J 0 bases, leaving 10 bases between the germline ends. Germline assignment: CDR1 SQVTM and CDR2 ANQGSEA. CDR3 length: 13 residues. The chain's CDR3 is CSVFGRMNTEAFF. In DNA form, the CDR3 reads TGCAGCGTTTTCGGCCGAATGAACACTGAAGCTTTCTTT.

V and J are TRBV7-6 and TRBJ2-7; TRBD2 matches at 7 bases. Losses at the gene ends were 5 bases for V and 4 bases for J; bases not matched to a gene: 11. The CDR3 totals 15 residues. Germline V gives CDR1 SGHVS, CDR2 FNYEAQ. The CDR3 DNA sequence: TGTGCCAGCAGCCCGCAGCCTAGCGGAGGTTACGAGCAGTACTTC. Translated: CASSPQPSGGYEQYF.

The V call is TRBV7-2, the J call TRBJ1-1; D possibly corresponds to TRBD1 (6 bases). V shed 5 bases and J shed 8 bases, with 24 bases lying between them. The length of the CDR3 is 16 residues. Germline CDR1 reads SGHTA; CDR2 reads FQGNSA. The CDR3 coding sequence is TGTGCCAGCAGCCCCTCGACAGGTAGCGCTTTAGCAGAAGCTTTCTTT. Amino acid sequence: CASSPSTGSALAEAFF.

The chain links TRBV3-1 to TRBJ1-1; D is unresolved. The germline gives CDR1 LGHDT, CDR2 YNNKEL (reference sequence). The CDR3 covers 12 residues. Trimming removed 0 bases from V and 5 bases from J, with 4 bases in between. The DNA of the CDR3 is TGTGCCAGCAGCCAAGATCGAACTGAAGCTTTCTTT. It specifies CASSQDRTEAFF. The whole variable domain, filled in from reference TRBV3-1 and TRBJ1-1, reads DTAVSQTPKYLVTQMGNDKSIKCEQNLGHDTMYWYKQDSKKFLKIMFSYNNKELIINETVPNRFSPKSPDKAHLNLHINSLELGDSAVYFCASSQDRTEAFFGQGTRLTVV.

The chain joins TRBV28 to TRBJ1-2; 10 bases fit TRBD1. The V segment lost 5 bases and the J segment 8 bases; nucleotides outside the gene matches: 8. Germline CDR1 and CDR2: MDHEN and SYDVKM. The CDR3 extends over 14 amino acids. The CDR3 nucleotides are TGTGCCAGCAGTACCCGGACAGGGGGGAACGGCTACACCTTC. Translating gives CASSTRTGGNGYTF.

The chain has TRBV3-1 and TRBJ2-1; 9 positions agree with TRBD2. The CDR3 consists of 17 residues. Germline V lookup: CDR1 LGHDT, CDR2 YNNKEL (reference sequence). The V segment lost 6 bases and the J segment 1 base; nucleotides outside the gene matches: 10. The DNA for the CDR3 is TGTGCCAGCAGTCCTCTGACTAGCGGAGCTTCCTACAATGAGCAGTTCTTC. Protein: CASSPLTSGASYNEQFF.

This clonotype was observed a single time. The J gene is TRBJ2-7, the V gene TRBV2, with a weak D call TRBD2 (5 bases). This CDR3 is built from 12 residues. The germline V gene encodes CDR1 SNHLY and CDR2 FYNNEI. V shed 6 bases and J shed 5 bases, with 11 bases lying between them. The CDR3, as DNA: TGTGCCAGCAGCGAACGCGGGCACGAGCAGTACTTC. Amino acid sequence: CASSERGHEQYF.

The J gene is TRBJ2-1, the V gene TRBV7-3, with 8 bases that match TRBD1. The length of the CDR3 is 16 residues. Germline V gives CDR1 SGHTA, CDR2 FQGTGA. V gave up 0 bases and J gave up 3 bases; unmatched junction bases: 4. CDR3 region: CASSLTGQGGYNEQFF. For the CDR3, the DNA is TGTGCCAGCAGCTTAACAGGACAGGGTGGCTACAATGAGCAGTTCTTC.

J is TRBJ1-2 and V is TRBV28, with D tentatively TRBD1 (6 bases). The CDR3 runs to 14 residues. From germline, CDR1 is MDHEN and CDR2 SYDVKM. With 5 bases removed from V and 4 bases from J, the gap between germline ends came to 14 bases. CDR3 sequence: CASSAGTPSYGYTF. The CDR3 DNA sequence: TGTGCCAGCAGTGCCGGGACACCAAGCTATGGCTACACCTTC.

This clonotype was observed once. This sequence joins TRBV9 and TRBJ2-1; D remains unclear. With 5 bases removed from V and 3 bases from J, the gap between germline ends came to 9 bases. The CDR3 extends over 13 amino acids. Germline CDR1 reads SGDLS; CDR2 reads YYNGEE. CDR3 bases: TGTGCCAGCAGTGAGAGCGACTACAATGAGCAGTTCTTC. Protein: CASSESDYNEQFF.

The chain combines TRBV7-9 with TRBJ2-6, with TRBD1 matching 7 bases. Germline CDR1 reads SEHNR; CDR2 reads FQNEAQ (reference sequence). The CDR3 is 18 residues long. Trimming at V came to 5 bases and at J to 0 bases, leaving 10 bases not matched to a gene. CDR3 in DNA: TGTGCCAGCAGCCCGCGACAGGGAATAAACTCTGGGGCCAACGTCCTGACTTTC. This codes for CASSPRQGINSGANVLTF.

CDR3 DNA sequence: TGTGCCAGCAGCTTGGGGGACAGGGTCCCCAACTATGGCTACACCTTC. Translated: CASSLGDRVPNYGYTF. V usage is TRBV5-6 and J usage is TRBJ1-2; 9 positions match TRBD1. The length of the CDR3 is 16 residues. Germline CDR1 and CDR2: SGHDT and YYEEEE. V shed 0 bases and J 2 bases; nucleotides not matched to a gene: 5.

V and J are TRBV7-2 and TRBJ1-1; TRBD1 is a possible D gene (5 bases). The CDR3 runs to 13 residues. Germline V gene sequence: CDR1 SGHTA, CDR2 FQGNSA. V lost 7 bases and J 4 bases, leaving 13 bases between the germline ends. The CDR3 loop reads CASTRRGGTEAFF. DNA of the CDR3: TGTGCCAGCACCCGAAGGGGAGGCACTGAAGCTTTCTTT.

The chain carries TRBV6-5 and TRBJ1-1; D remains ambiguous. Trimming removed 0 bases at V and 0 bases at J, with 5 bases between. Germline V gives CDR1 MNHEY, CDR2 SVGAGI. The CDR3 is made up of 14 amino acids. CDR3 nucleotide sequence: TGTGCCAGCAGTTACTCTCCGGTGAACACTGAAGCTTTCTTT. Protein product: CASSYSPVNTEAFF.